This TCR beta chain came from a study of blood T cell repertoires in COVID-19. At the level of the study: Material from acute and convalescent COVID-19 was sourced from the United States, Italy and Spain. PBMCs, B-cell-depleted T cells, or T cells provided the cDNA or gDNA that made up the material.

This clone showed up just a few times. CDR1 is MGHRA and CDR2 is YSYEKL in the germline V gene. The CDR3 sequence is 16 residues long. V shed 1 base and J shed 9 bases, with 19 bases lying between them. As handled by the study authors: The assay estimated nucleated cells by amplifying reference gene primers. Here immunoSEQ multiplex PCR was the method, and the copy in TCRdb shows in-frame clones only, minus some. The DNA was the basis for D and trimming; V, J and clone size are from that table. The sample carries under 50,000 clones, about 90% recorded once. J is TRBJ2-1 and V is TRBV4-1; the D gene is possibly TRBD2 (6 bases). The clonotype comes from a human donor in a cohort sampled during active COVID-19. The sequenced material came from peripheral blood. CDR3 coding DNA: TGCGCCAGCAGCCAAGCCCCGGGACTGCAGGCAAGTGAGCAGTTCTTC. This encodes CASSQAPGLQASEQFF.